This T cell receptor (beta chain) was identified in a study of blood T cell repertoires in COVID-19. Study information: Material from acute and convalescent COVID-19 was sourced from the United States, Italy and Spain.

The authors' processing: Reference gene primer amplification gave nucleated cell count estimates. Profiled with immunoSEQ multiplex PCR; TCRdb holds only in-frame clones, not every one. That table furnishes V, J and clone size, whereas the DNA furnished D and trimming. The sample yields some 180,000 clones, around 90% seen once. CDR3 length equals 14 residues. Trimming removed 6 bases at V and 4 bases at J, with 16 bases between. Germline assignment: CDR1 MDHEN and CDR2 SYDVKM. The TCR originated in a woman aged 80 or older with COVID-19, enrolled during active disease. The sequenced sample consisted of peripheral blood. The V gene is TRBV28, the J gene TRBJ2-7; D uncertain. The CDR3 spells CASSRAMVPYEQYF. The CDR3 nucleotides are TGTGCCAGCAGCCGAGCTATGGTTCCTTACGAGCAGTACTTC.